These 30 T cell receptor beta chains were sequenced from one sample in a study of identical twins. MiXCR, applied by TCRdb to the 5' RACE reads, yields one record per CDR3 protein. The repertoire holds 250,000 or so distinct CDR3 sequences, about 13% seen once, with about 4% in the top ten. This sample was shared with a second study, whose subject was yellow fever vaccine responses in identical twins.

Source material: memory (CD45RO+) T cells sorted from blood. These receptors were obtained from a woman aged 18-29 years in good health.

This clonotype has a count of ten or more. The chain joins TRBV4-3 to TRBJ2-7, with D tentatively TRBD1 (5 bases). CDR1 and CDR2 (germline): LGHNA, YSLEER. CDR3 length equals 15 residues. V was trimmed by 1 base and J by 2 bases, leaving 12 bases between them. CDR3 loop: CASSQGGTKAYEQYF. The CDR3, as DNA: TGCGCCAGCAGCCAAGGGGGCACCAAAGCCTACGAGCAGTACTTC.

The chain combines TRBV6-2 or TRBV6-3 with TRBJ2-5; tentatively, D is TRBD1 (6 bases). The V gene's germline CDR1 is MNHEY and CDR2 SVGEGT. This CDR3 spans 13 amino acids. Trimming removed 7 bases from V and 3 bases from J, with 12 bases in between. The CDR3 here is CASTNAGEETQYF. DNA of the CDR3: TGTGCCAGCACAAACGCAGGGGAAGAGACCCAGTACTTC.

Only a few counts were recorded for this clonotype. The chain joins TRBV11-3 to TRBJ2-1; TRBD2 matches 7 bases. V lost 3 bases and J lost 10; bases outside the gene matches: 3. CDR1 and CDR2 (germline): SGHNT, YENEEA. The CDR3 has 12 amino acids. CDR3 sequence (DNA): TGTGCCAGCAGCTTCGTAGCGGGCGAGCAGTTCTTC. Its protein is CASSFVAGEQFF.

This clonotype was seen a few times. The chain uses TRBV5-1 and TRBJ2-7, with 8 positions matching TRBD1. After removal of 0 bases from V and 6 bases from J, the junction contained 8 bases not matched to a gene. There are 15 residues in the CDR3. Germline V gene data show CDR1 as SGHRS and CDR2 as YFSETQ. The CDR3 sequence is CASSLGGTGFSEQYF. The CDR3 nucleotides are TGCGCCAGCAGCTTGGGAGGGACAGGATTTTCCGAGCAGTACTTC. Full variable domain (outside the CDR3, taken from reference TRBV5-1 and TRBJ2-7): KAGVTQTPRYLIKTRGQQVTLSCSPISGHRSVSWYQQTPGQGLQFLFEYFSETQRNKGNFPGRFSGRQFSNSRSEMNVSTLELGDSALYLCASSLGGTGFSEQYFGPGTRLTVT.

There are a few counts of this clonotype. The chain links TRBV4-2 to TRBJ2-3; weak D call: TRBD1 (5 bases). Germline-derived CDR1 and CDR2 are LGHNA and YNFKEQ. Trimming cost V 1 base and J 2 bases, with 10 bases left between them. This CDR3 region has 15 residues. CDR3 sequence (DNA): TGTGCCAGCAGCCAAGGGGGCCGTGTCACAGATACGCAGTATTTT. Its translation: CASSQGGRVTDTQYF.

CDR3 DNA sequence: TGTGCCAGCAGCGGGGGACGGCACTACGAGCAGTACTTC. It translates to CASSGGRHYEQYF. The rearrangement uses TRBV21-1 and TRBJ2-7; the table's TRBD2 call for D was not verified on the DNA. TRBV21-1 is a pseudogene segment. The CDR3 spans 13 residues.

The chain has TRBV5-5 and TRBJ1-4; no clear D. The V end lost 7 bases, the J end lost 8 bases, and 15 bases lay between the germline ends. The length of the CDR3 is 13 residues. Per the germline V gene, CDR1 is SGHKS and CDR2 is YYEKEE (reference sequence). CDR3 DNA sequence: TGTGCCAGCGGGCGACCCGCGGGCGAAAAACTGTTTTTT. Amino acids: CASGRPAGEKLFF.

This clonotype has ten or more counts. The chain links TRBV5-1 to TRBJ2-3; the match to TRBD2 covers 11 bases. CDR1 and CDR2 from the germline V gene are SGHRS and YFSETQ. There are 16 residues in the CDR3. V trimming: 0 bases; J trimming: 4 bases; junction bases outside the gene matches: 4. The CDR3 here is CASSLVGTSGADTQYF. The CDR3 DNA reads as TGCGCCAGCAGCTTGGTCGGGACTAGCGGTGCAGATACGCAGTATTTT.

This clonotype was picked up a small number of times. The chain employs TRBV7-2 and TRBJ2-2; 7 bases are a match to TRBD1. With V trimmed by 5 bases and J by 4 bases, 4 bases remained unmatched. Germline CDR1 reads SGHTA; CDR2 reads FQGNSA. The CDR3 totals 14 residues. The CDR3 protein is CASSPGTATGELFF. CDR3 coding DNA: TGTGCCAGCAGCCCGGGGACAGCCACCGGGGAGCTGTTTTTT.

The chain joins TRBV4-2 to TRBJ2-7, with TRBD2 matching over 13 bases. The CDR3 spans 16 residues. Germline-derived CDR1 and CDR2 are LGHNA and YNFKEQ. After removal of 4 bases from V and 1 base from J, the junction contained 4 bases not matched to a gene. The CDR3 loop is CASSLTSGGTSYEQYF. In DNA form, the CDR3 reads TGTGCCAGCAGCCTGACTAGCGGGGGGACTTCCTACGAGCAGTACTTC.

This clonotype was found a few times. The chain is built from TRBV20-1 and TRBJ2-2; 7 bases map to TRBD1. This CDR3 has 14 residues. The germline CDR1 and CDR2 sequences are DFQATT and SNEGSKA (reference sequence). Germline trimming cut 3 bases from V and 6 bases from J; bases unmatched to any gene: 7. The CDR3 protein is CSASRDRGAGELFF. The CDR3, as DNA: TGCAGTGCTAGCCGGGACAGAGGCGCCGGGGAGCTGTTTTTT.

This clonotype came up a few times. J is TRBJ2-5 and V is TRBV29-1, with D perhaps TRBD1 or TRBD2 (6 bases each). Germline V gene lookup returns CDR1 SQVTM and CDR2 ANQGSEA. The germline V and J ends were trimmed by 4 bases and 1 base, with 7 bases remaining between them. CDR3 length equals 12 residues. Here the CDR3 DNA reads TGCAGCGTTGCGGGGGCCCAAGAGACCCAGTACTTC. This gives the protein CSVAGAQETQYF.

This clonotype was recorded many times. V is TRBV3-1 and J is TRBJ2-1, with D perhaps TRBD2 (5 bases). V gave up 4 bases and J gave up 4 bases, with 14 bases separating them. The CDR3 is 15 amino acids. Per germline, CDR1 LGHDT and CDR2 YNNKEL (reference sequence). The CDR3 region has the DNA TGTGCCAGCAGCCGTGGAGAGGGCCTATACAATGAGCAGTTCTTC. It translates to CASSRGEGLYNEQFF.

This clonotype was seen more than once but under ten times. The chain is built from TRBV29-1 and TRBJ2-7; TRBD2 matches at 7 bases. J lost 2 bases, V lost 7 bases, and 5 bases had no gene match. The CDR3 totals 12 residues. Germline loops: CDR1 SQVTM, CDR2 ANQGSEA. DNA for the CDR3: TGCAGCGCCGGGAGGCCCCCCTACGAGCAGTACTTC. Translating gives CSAGRPPYEQYF.

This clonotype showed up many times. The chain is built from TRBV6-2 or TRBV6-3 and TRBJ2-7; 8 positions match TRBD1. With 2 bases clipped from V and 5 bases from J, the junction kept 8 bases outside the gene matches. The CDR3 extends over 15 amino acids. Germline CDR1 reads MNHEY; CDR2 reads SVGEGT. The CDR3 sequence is CASSYPPDRGHEQYF. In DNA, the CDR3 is TGTGCCAGCAGTTACCCCCCAGACAGGGGCCACGAGCAGTACTTC.

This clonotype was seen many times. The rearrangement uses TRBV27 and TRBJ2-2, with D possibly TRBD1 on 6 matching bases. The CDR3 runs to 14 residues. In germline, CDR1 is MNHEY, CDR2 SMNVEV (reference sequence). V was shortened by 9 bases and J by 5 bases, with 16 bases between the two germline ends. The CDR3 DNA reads TGTGCCAGTACAACAGGGTTATCGACCGGGGAGCTGTTTTTT. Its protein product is CASTTGLSTGELFF.

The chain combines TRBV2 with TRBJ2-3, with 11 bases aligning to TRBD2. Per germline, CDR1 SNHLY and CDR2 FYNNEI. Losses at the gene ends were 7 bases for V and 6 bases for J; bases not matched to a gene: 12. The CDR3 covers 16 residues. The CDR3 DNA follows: TGTGCCAGCAAGCGTAGTCTAGCGGGAGGATCCGATACGCAGTATTTT. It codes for CASKRSLAGGSDTQYF.

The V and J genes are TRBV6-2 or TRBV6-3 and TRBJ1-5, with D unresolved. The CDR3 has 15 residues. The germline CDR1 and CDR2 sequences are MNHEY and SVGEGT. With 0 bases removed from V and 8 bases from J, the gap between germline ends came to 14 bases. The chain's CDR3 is CASSYSNRGSKPQHF. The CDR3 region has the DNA TGTGCCAGCAGTTACTCGAACCGGGGTTCGAAGCCCCAGCATTTT.

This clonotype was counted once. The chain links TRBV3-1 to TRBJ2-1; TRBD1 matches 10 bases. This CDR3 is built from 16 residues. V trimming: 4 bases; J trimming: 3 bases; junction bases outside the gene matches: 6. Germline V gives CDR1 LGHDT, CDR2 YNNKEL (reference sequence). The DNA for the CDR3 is TGTGCCAGCAGCCGCCCCGGGACAGGGGTCTACAATGAGCAGTTCTTC. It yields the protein CASSRPGTGVYNEQFF.

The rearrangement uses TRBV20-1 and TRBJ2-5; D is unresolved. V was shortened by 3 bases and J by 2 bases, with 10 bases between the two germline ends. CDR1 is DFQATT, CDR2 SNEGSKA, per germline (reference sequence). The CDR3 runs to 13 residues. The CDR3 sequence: CSARARRQETQYF. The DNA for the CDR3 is TGCAGTGCTAGGGCCCGGCGTCAAGAGACCCAGTACTTC.

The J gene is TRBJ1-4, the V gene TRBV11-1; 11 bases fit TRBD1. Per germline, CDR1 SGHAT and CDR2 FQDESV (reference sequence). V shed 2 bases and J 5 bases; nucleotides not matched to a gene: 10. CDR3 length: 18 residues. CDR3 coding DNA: TGTGCCAGCAGCTTACCCCGGGACAGGGGGGTTAAAAATGAAAAACTGTTTTTT. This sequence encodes CASSLPRDRGVKNEKLFF. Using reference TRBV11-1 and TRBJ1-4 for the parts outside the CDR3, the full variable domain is EAEVAQSPRYKITEKSQAVAFWCDPISGHATLYWYRQILGQGPELLVQFQDESVVDDSQLPKDRFSAERLKGVDSTLKIQPAELGDSAMYLCASSLPRDRGVKNEKLFFGSGTQLSVL.

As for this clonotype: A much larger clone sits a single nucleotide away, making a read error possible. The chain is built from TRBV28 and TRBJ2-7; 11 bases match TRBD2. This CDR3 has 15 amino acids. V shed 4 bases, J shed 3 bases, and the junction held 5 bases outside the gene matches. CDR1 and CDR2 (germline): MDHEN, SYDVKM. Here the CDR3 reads CASSYLTSGIYEQYF. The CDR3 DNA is TGTGCCAGCAGTTACTTGACTAGCGGGATCTACGAGCAGTACTTC. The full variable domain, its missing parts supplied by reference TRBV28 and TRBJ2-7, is DVKVTQSSRYLVKRTGEKVFLECVQDMDHENMFWYRQDPGLGLRLIYFSYDVKMKEKGDIPEGYSVSREKKERFSLILESASTNQTSMYLCASSYLTSGIYEQYFGPGTRLTVT.

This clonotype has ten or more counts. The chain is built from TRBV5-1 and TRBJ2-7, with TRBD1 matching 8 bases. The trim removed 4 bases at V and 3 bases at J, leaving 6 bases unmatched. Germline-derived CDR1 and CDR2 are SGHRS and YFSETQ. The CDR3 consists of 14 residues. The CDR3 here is CASSRGQGLYEQYF. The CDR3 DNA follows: TGCGCCAGCAGCCGAGGACAGGGTCTCTACGAGCAGTACTTC.

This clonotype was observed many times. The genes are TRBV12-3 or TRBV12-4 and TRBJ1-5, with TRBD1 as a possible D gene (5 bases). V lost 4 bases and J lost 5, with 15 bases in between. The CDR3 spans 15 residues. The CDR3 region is CASSWGGLGHQPQHF. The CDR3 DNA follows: TGTGCCAGCAGTTGGGGCGGGTTAGGGCATCAGCCCCAGCATTTT.

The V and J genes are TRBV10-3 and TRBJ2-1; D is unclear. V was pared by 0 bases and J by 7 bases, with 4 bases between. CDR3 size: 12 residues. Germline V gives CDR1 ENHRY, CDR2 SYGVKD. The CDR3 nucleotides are TGTGCCATCAGTGAGTCGATAAATGAGCAGTTCTTC. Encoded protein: CAISESINEQFF.

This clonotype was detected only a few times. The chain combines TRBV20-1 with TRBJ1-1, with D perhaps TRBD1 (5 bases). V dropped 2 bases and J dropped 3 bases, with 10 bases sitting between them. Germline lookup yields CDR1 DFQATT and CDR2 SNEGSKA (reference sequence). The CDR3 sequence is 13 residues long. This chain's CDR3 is CSARQGGDTEAFF. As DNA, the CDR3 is TGCAGTGCTAGACAGGGAGGGGACACTGAAGCTTTCTTT.

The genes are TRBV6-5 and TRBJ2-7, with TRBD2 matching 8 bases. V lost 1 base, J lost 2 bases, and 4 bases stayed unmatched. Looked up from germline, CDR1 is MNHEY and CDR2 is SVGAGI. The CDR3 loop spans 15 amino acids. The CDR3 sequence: CASSYFRGGTYEQYF. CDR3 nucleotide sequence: TGTGCCAGCAGTTACTTTCGGGGGGGAACCTACGAGCAGTACTTC.

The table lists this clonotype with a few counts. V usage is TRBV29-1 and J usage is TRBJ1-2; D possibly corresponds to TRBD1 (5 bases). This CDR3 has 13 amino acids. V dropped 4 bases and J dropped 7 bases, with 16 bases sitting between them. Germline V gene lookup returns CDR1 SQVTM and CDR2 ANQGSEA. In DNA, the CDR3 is TGCAGCGTTGGGAGCCGGGGCGTCGGTGGCTACACCTTC. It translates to CSVGSRGVGGYTF.

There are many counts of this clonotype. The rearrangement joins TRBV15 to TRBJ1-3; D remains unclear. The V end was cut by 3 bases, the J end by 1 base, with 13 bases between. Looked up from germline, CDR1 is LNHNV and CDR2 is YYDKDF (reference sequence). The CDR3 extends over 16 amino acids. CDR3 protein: CATSREGLKSGNTIYF. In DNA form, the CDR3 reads TGTGCCACCAGCAGGGAGGGCCTCAAATCTGGAAACACCATATATTTT.

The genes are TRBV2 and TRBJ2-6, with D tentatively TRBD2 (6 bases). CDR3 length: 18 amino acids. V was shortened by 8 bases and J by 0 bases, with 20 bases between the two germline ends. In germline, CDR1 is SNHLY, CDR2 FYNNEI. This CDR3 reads CASERVGRSHSGANVLTF. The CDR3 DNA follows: TGTGCCAGCGAGCGGGTGGGCAGATCACACTCTGGGGCCAACGTCCTGACTTTC.